This T cell receptor (beta chain) was documented in a study of cytomegalovirus exposure and HLA in healthy donors. Germline lookup yields CDR1 LNHDA and CDR2 SQIVND (reference sequence). The V and J ends lost 6 bases and 5 bases respectively, with 20 bases between them. This CDR3 comprises 16 residues. 13 Jbeta primers and 60 Vbeta primers were used for the PCR. Clones were read by immunoSEQ multiplex PCR, and TCRdb kept only the in-frame ones, dropping some. The table has some 100,000 clones, more than 65% seen once. Sequenced: PBMCs. The chain carries TRBV19 and TRBJ2-1; D might be TRBD2 (5 bases). This clonotype originated in a woman between 50 and 59 years old in good health and CMV-seropositive. In DNA form, the CDR3 reads TGTGCCAGTAGGGATAGCTCGGGGTCACTAAACAATGAGCAGTTCTTC. It yields the protein CASRDSSGSLNNEQFF.